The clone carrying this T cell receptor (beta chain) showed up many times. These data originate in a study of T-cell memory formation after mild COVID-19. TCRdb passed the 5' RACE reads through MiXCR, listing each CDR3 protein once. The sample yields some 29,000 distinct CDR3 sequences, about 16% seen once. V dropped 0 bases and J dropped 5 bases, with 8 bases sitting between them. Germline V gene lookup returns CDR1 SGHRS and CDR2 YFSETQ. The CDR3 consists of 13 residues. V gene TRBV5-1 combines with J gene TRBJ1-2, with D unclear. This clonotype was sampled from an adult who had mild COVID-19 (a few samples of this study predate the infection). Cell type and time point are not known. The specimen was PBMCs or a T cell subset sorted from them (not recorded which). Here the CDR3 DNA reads TGCGCCAGCAGCTTGGACGGGCAATATGGCTACACCTTC. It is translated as CASSLDGQYGYTF.